The 21 T cell receptor beta chains below all came from one sample that was sequenced in a study of cytomegalovirus exposure and HLA in healthy donors. In the PCR, 60 Vbeta and 13 Jbeta primers were used. The assay was immunoSEQ multiplex PCR, and TCRdb's table has in-frame clones only and misses some. The sample has 150,000 or so clones, around 79% seen once; the top ten hold around 0.97%. The sequencing sample was made of PBMCs. The receptor source for this set is a woman aged 45-65 years in good health and CMV-seropositive.

The chain joins TRBV6-1 to TRBJ2-1, with TRBD1 identical over 9 bases. The V and J ends lost 5 bases and 2 bases, in that order; junction bases with no gene match: 4. This CDR3 region has 15 residues. Germline lookup yields CDR1 MNHNS and CDR2 SASEGT. DNA of the CDR3: TGTGCCAGCAGTACGGGACAGGGTACCTACAATGAGCAGTTCTTC. This encodes CASSTGQGTYNEQFF.

This sequence joins TRBV29-1 and TRBJ2-3; the D gene is possibly TRBD1 (6 bases). The V and J ends lost 7 bases and 0 bases respectively, with 14 bases between them. The CDR3 spans 14 residues. The germline gives CDR1 SQVTM, CDR2 ANQGSEA. Here the CDR3 DNA reads TGCAGCGGTAGGACAGCAACTAGCACAGATACGCAGTATTTT. Encoded protein: CSGRTATSTDTQYF.

The rearrangement links TRBV5-1 to TRBJ2-7, with 11 bases identical to TRBD1. This CDR3 is built from 16 residues. The trim removed 3 bases at V and 1 base at J, leaving 6 bases unmatched. The germline gives CDR1 SGHRS, CDR2 YFSETQ. CDR3 DNA sequence: TGCGCCAGCAGCTCCCTTGGGACAGGGGGATCCTACGAGCAGTACTTC. This sequence encodes CASSSLGTGGSYEQYF.

V and J are TRBV2 and TRBJ1-1, with D possibly matching TRBD1 (6 bases). V was trimmed by 3 bases and J by 4 bases, leaving 12 bases between them. The CDR3 consists of 14 residues. Germline V gives CDR1 SNHLY, CDR2 FYNNEI. In DNA, the CDR3 is TGTGCCAGCAGTGAGTACAGGGAGGGCACTGAAGCTTTCTTT. It yields the protein CASSEYREGTEAFF.

V gene TRBV11-2 combines with J gene TRBJ2-5; weak D call: TRBD2 (6 bases). Trimming took off 2 bases at V and 5 bases at J, with 12 bases between the two ends. Germline CDR1 and CDR2: SGHAT and FQNNGV. This CDR3 region has 14 residues. CDR3 nucleotides: TGTGCCAGCAGCTTACGTCTCAGCGGGGAGACCCAGTACTTC. Residues: CASSLRLSGETQYF. The variable domain in full, with the rest retrieved from reference TRBV11-2 and TRBJ2-5, is EAGVAQSPRYKIIEKRQSVAFWCNPISGHATLYWYQQILGQGPKLLIQFQNNGVVDDSQLPKDRFSAERLKGVDSTLKIQPAKLEDSAVYLCASSLRLSGETQYFGPGTRLLVL.

The V and J genes are TRBV7-9 and TRBJ2-7; 10 nucleotides agree with TRBD2. In germline, CDR1 is SEHNR, CDR2 FQNEAQ (reference sequence). The CDR3 has 15 amino acids. The trim removed 5 bases at V and 3 bases at J, leaving 7 bases unmatched. The CDR3 region is CASSPGPSGSYEQYF. The CDR3 DNA is TGTGCCAGCAGCCCCGGCCCTAGCGGGAGCTACGAGCAGTACTTC.

This CDR3 is CASRQGYEQYF. The CDR3 coding sequence is TGTGCCAGCAGACAGGGGTACGAGCAGTACTTC. The chain employs TRBV27 and TRBJ2-7, with TRBD1 identical over 7 bases. This CDR3 has 11 residues. Germline-derived CDR1 and CDR2 are MNHEY and SMNVEV (reference sequence). Trimming took 6 bases from V and 4 from J; bases not matched to a gene: 0.

The V gene is TRBV9, the J gene TRBJ1-2, with D maybe TRBD1 (5 bases). The V end was cut by 2 bases, the J end by 7 bases, with 15 bases between. This CDR3 region has 14 residues. Per the germline V gene, CDR1 is SGDLS and CDR2 is YYNGEE. The CDR3 DNA sequence: TGTGCCAGCAGCGTCGCCAGGGATTCGTTTGGCTACACCTTC. Translation: CASSVARDSFGYTF.

The chain recombines TRBV7-8 with TRBJ2-2, with D possibly matching TRBD1 (6 bases). The ends were cut back, 4 bases at V and 0 bases at J, with 9 bases in the middle. Germline V gene data show CDR1 as SGHVS and CDR2 as FQNEAQ. The CDR3 length is 15 residues. The CDR3 spells CASSSDRTNTGELFF. The CDR3 bases are TGTGCCAGCAGCTCCGACAGGACGAACACCGGGGAGCTGTTTTTT.

This clone was counted once. The J gene is TRBJ2-5, the V gene TRBV7-8; maybe TRBD1 (5 bases). The V gene lost 5 bases and the J gene lost 4 bases, with 14 bases spanning the gap. Germline V gives CDR1 SGHVS, CDR2 FQNEAQ. This CDR3 region has 14 residues. The CDR3 nucleotides are TGTGCCAGCAGCAAAAAGAGCAGGGCAGAGACCCAGTACTTC. Amino acids: CASSKKSRAETQYF.

The chain joins TRBV5-1 to TRBJ1-1; 8 bases align to TRBD1. The CDR3 loop spans 13 amino acids. J was trimmed by 9 bases and V by 0 bases; bases with no gene match: 4. Germline lookup yields CDR1 SGHRS and CDR2 YFSETQ. Here the CDR3 reads CASSLGQGRQAFF. CDR3 nucleotide sequence: TGCGCCAGCAGCTTGGGACAGGGGAGGCAAGCTTTCTTT. Drawing the rest from reference TRBV5-1 and TRBJ1-1, the complete variable domain is KAGVTQTPRYLIKTRGQQVTLSCSPISGHRSVSWYQQTPGQGLQFLFEYFSETQRNKGNFPGRFSGRQFSNSRSEMNVSTLELGDSALYLCASSLGQGRQAFFGQGTRLTVV.

This rearrangement joins TRBV5-8 to TRBJ2-3; 14 bases align to TRBD2. Germline CDR1 reads SGHTS; CDR2 reads YDEGEE. The CDR3 runs 16 residues. With 4 bases clipped from V and 4 bases from J, the junction kept 5 bases outside the gene matches. Here the CDR3 DNA reads TGTGCCAGCAGCCCCCGGACTAGCGGGGGGTCAGATACGCAGTATTTT. Its translation is CASSPRTSGGSDTQYF.

The chain has TRBV28 and TRBJ1-1; D ambiguous. The germline V gene has CDR1 MDHEN and CDR2 SYDVKM. Trimming removed 7 bases from V and 1 base from J, with 4 bases in between. The CDR3 runs to 11 residues. The CDR3 bases are TGTGCCAGCACCCGGAACACTGAAGCTTTCTTT. This translates into CASTRNTEAFF.

This chain joins TRBV6-5 and TRBJ1-3; D is ambiguous. Germline CDR1 and CDR2: MNHEY and SVGAGI. V was shortened by 4 bases and J by 0 bases, with 10 bases between the two germline ends. This CDR3 has 15 amino acids. The chain's CDR3 is CASSSTVLSGNTIYF. CDR3 nucleotide sequence: TGTGCCAGCAGTTCCACGGTGCTCTCTGGAAACACCATATATTTT.

This sequence joins TRBV18 and TRBJ1-2; TRBD1 aligns across 8 bases. This CDR3 is built from 13 residues. Germline lookup yields CDR1 KGHSH and CDR2 LQKENI. V trimming: 5 bases; J trimming: 7 bases; junction bases outside the gene matches: 6. CDR3 protein: CASSGTGGGGYTF. Written as DNA, the CDR3 is TGTGCCAGCTCAGGAACAGGGGGTGGTGGCTACACCTTC.

The chain employs TRBV19 and TRBJ2-6, with D unclear. The CDR3 extends over 15 amino acids. From germline, CDR1 is LNHDA and CDR2 SQIVND (reference sequence). Trimming cost V 3 bases and J 0 bases, with 6 bases left between them. The DNA of the CDR3 is TGTGCCAGTAGTATGAGTAGCTCTGGGGCCAACGTCCTGACTTTC. It yields the protein CASSMSSSGANVLTF.

J is TRBJ2-5 and V is TRBV30; 9 bases agree with TRBD1. The CDR3 spans 14 residues. With 0 bases clipped from V and 4 bases from J, the junction kept 3 bases outside the gene matches. Looked up from germline, CDR1 is GTSNPN and CDR2 is SVGIG (reference sequence). The CDR3 DNA follows: TGTGCCTGGAGTGTAGGGACAGGGAGAGAGACCCAGTACTTC. Translation: CAWSVGTGRETQYF.

The chain recombines TRBV2 with TRBJ2-7; possible D gene TRBD2, 5 bases. Germline V gene lookup returns CDR1 SNHLY and CDR2 FYNNEI. Trimming shortened V by 5 bases and J by 2 bases, and 7 bases separated the two germline ends. The CDR3 extends over 12 amino acids. The CDR3 protein is CASSSGTYEQYF. Written as DNA, the CDR3 is TGTGCCAGCAGTAGCGGTACCTACGAGCAGTACTTC.

For this clone: The germline gene is not matched at one end of the junction; a read error may be the cause. The V and J genes are TRBV13 and TRBJ1-1, with D tentatively TRBD1 (5 bases). The CDR3 length is 14 residues. Germline V gene sequence: CDR1 PRHDT, CDR2 FYEKMQ (reference sequence). CDR3 sequence (DNA): TGTGCCAGCAGCCTAGGAGGGGTCAACACTGAAGCTTTCTTT. It specifies CASSLGGVNTEAFF. The full variable domain, rest sourced from reference TRBV13 and TRBJ1-1, is AAGVIQSPRHLIKEKRETATLKCYPIPRHDTVYWYQQGPGQDPQFLISFYEKMQSDKGSIPDRFSAQQFSDYHSELNMSSLELGDSALYFCASSLGGVNTEAFFGQGTRLTVV.

The chain links TRBV2 to TRBJ2-5; TRBD2 agrees at 9 bases. Germline V lookup: CDR1 SNHLY, CDR2 FYNNEI. The J segment lost 12 bases and the V segment lost 5 bases, leaving 4 bases of the junction unmatched. The CDR3 sequence is 11 residues long. The CDR3 region has the DNA TGTGCCAGCAGTCAGAGCGGGGGGAAGTACTTC. Protein: CASSQSGGKYF.

This clone was observed a few times. The chain joins TRBV5-1 to TRBJ2-1; 9 bases map to TRBD1. Germline CDR1 and CDR2: SGHRS and YFSETQ. This CDR3 comprises 15 residues. The V gene end was trimmed by 2 bases and the J gene end by 7 bases; junction bases not matched to a gene: 7. The CDR3 protein is CASSLTGGAGNEQFF. The CDR3 region has the DNA TGCGCCAGCAGCTTAACAGGGGGCGCAGGGAATGAGCAGTTCTTC. The whole variable domain, filled in from reference TRBV5-1 and TRBJ2-1, reads KAGVTQTPRYLIKTRGQQVTLSCSPISGHRSVSWYQQTPGQGLQFLFEYFSETQRNKGNFPGRFSGRQFSNSRSEMNVSTLELGDSALYLCASSLTGGAGNEQFFGPGTRLTVL.